This TCR beta chain originates from a study of blood T cell repertoires in COVID-19. As for the study in general: Donors in the United States, Italy and Spain gave samples during acute or convalescent COVID-19.

The germline CDR1 and CDR2 sequences are ENHRY and SYGVKD. The CDR3 totals 11 residues. The V gene lost 0 bases and the J gene lost 11 bases, with 5 bases spanning the gap. Profiled with immunoSEQ multiplex PCR; TCRdb holds only in-frame clones, not every one. The sample includes hundreds of thousands of clones, around 85% of them seen just once. Participants had their cohort set by participant-reported clinical history. This TCR was recovered from a woman aged 35 to 49 with acute COVID-19. Sequences were obtained from PBMCs or T cells enriched from blood (not recorded which). The chain joins TRBV10-3 to TRBJ1-3; D not certain. CDR3 region: CAISESVAIYF. The DNA of the CDR3 is TGTGCCATCAGTGAGTCGGTAGCCATATATTTT.